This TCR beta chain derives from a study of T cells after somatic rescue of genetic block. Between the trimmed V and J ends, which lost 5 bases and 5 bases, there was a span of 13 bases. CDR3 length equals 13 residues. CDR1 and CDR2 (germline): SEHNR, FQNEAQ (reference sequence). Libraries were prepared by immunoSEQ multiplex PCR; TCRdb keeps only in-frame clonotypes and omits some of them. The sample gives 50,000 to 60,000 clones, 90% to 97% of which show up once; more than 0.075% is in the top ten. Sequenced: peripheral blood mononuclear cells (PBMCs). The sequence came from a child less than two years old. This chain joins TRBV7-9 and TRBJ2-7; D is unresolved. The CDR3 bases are TGTGCCAGCAGCCCTAATTGGATCCACGAGCAGTACTTC. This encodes CASSPNWIHEQYF.